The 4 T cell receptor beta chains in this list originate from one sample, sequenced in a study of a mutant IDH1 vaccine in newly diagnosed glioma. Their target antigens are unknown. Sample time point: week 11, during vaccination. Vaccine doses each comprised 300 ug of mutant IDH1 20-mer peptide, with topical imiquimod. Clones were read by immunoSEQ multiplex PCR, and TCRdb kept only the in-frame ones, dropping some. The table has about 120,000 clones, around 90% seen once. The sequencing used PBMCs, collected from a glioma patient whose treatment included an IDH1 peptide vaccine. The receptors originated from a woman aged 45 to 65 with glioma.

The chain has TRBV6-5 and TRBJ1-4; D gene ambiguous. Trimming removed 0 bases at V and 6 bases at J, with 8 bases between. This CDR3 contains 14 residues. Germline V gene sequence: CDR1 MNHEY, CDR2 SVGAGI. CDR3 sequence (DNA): TGTGCCAGCAGTTACTCCATTGGGGATGAAAAACTGTTTTTT. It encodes CASSYSIGDEKLFF.

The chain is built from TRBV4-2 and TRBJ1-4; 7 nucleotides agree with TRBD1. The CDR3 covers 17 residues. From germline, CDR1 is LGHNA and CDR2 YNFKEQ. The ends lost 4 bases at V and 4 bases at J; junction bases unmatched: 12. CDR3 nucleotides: TGTGCCAGCAGCCCCTCCAGAGGGGGCGTGGGTAATGAAAAACTGTTTTTT. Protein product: CASSPSRGGVGNEKLFF.

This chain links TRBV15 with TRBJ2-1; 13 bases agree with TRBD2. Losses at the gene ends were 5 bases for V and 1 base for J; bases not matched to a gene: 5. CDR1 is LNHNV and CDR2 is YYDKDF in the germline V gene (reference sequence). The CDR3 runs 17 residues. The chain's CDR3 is CATSRLLAGGSYNEQFF. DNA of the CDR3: TGTGCCACCAGCCGGCTACTAGCGGGAGGGTCCTACAATGAGCAGTTCTTC.

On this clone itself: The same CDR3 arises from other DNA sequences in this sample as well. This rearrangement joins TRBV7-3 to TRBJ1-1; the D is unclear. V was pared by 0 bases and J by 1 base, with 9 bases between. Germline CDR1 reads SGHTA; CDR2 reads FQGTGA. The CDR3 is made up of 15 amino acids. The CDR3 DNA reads TGTGCCAGCAGCTTAACCCCCCAGGAGAACACTGAAGCTTTCTTT. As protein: CASSLTPQENTEAFF.